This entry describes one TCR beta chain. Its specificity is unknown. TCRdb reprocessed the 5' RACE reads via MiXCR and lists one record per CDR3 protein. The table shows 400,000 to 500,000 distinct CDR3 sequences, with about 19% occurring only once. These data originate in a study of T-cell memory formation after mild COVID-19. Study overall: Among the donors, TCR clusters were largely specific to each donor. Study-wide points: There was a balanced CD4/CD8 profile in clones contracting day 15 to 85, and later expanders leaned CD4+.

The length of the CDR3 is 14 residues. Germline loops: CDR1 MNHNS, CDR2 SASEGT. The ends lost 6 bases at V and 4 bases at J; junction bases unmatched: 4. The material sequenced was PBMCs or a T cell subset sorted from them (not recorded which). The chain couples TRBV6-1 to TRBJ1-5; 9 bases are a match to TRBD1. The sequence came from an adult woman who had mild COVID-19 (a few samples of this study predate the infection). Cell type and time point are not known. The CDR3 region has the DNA TGTGCCAGCAGAGGGGACAGGGTGAATCAGCCCCAGCATTTT. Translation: CASRGDRVNQPQHF.